The 27 T cell receptor beta chains below all came from one sample that was sequenced in a study of T cells in Graves' hyperthyroidism and ophthalmopathy. RNA transcripts served as the template for amplifying TCR beta CDR3 regions. The TCR CDR3 first-round RT-PCR relied on the HTBI primer set. MiXCR was run by TCRdb on the multiplex PCR reads, yielding one entry per CDR3 protein. The table has about 570,000 distinct CDR3 sequences, more than 45% seen once. The sample was peripheral blood or thyroid tissue (not recorded which). The receptors derive from an adult woman with Graves' disease, either hyperthyroidism or ophthalmopathy (not recorded which).

V usage is TRBV15 and J usage is TRBJ1-1; tentative D call: TRBD1 (5 bases). Germline V gene data show CDR1 as LNHNV and CDR2 as YYDKDF (reference sequence). The CDR3 has 15 residues. Between the trimmed V and J ends, which lost 3 bases and 3 bases, there was a span of 14 bases. CDR3 residues: CATSRAGGDDTEAFF. The CDR3 DNA reads as TGTGCCACCAGCAGGGCTGGGGGGGACGACACTGAAGCTTTCTTT.

The table lists this clonotype with many counts. This sequence joins TRBV19 and TRBJ1-4; D gene ambiguous. Germline CDR1 reads LNHDA; CDR2 reads SQIVND (reference sequence). The V and J ends lost 2 bases and 6 bases respectively, with 7 bases between them. The CDR3 has 13 amino acids. The CDR3 region has the DNA TGTGCCAGTAGTATAACCGCAGATGAAAAACTGTTTTTT. Encoded protein: CASSITADEKLFF.

This clonotype came up many times. The J gene is TRBJ1-3, the V gene TRBV2, with TRBD1 as a possible D gene (6 bases). This CDR3 spans 14 amino acids. The germline V gene has CDR1 SNHLY and CDR2 FYNNEI. V dropped 6 bases and J dropped 2 bases, with 11 bases sitting between them. The CDR3 protein is CASRAGGPGNTIYF. The DNA of the CDR3 is TGTGCCAGCAGGGCGGGGGGGCCTGGAAACACCATATATTTT. Filled out from reference TRBV2 and TRBJ1-3, the complete variable domain reads EPEVTQTPSHQVTQMGQEVILRCVPISNHLYFYWYRQILGQKVEFLVSFYNNEISEKSEIFDDQFSVERPDGSNFTLKIRSTKLEDSAMYFCASRAGGPGNTIYFGEGSWLTVV.

This CDR3 is CASSTRLAGDFTDTQYF. As DNA, the CDR3 is TGTGCCAGCAGTACCCGACTAGCGGGGGACTTCACAGATACGCAGTATTTT. The V and J genes are TRBV2 and TRBJ2-3, with 12 nucleotides matching TRBD2. Trimming at V came to 5 bases and at J to 2 bases, leaving 8 bases not matched to a gene. The CDR3 contains 17 residues. CDR1 is SNHLY and CDR2 is FYNNEI in the germline V gene. The full variable domain, with the rest looked up from reference TRBV2 and TRBJ2-3, is EPEVTQTPSHQVTQMGQEVILRCVPISNHLYFYWYRQILGQKVEFLVSFYNNEISEKSEIFDDQFSVERPDGSNFTLKIRSTKLEDSAMYFCASSTRLAGDFTDTQYFGPGTRLTVL.

This clonotype was recorded a few times. This chain links TRBV2 with TRBJ2-5; TRBD2 matches 13 bases. The germline V gene encodes CDR1 SNHLY and CDR2 FYNNEI. This CDR3 is 15 amino acids long. Trimming at V came to 6 bases and at J to 3 bases, leaving 4 bases not matched to a gene. CDR3 sequence: CASSYGLAGEETQYF. The CDR3 bases are TGTGCCAGCAGCTACGGACTAGCGGGAGAAGAGACCCAGTACTTC.

This clonotype was found once. This may arise from a read error, as a much more abundant clone is one base away. The CDR3 region is CAWSLYLHTEAFF. CDR3 DNA: TGTGCCTGGAGTCTCTACTTACACACTGAAGCTTTCTTT. The chain couples TRBV25-1 to TRBJ1-1; unclear D gene. Germline CDR1 MGHDK, CDR2 SYGVNS. The CDR3 runs to 13 residues. V gave up 11 bases and J gave up 3 bases, with 16 bases separating them.

The rearrangement uses TRBV27 and TRBJ1-6, with a tentative D call TRBD1 (6 bases). The CDR3 covers 15 residues. Trimming cost V 6 bases and J 9 bases, with 18 bases left between them. CDR1 and CDR2 from the germline V gene are MNHEY and SMNVEV (reference sequence). This chain's CDR3 is CASSPFGGGGSPLHF. In DNA, the CDR3 is TGTGCCAGCAGCCCGTTTGGAGGGGGGGGTTCACCCCTCCACTTT.

This chain links TRBV7-8 with TRBJ2-7; D ambiguous. The CDR3 contains 14 residues. The V and J ends lost 1 base and 6 bases respectively, with 13 bases between them. Germline lookup yields CDR1 SGHVS and CDR2 FQNEAQ. The CDR3 loop is CASSLVSSSGEQYF. CDR3 nucleotides: TGTGCCAGCAGCTTAGTCTCCTCTTCGGGCGAGCAGTACTTC.

The sample holds many counts of this clonotype. The V gene is TRBV11-2, the J gene TRBJ2-5; 9 nucleotides match TRBD2. In germline, CDR1 is SGHAT, CDR2 FQNNGV. V was pared by 3 bases and J by 4 bases, with 6 bases of the junction left unmatched. CDR3 length equals 15 residues. The CDR3 is CASSLGVGLAETQYF. For the CDR3, the DNA is TGTGCCAGCAGCTTGGGAGTGGGACTAGCAGAGACCCAGTACTTC. The full variable domain, completed using reference TRBV11-2 and TRBJ2-5, is EAGVAQSPRYKIIEKRQSVAFWCNPISGHATLYWYQQILGQGPKLLIQFQNNGVVDDSQLPKDRFSAERLKGVDSTLKIQPAKLEDSAVYLCASSLGVGLAETQYFGPGTRLLVL.

V gene TRBV20-1 combines with J gene TRBJ2-5; TRBD2 might be the D (5 bases). The CDR3 has 11 amino acids. Germline-derived CDR1 and CDR2 are DFQATT and SNEGSKA (reference sequence). V shed 4 bases and J shed 5 bases, with 8 bases lying between them. As DNA, the CDR3 is TGCAGTGCTACCAAGCGGGAGACCCAGTACTTC. Protein product: CSATKRETQYF.

About this clonotype itself: A much larger clone differs from this one at a single base, so this may be a read error. The V gene is TRBV5-1, the J gene TRBJ2-7, with 15 bases matching TRBD2. The junction had 12 bases not matched to a gene; V was cut back by 2 bases and J by 9 bases. CDR3 length equals 17 residues. Germline CDR1 and CDR2: SGHRS and YFSETQ. CDR3 in DNA: TGCGCCAGCAGCTTTACGGGACTAGCGGGAGGAAGCGACGGGCAGTACTTC. Protein: CASSFTGLAGGSDGQYF.

This chain uses TRBV5-1 with TRBJ1-2; the D gene is possibly TRBD1 (6 bases). Germline V gene lookup returns CDR1 SGHRS and CDR2 YFSETQ. The CDR3 runs to 14 residues. The V end was cut by 7 bases, the J end by 1 base, with 14 bases between. CDR3 amino acids: CASGGQTNNYGYTF. In DNA form, the CDR3 reads TGCGCCAGCGGGGGACAAACGAATAACTATGGCTACACCTTC.

V and J are TRBV19 and TRBJ2-7; 7 nucleotides line up with TRBD1. This CDR3 has 11 amino acids. V was clipped by 10 bases and J by 4 bases; unmatched bases: 4. The V gene's germline CDR1 is LNHDA and CDR2 SQIVND (reference sequence). CDR3 residues: CAKDRTYEQYF. Here the CDR3 DNA reads TGTGCCAAGGACAGGACTTACGAGCAGTACTTC.

This clonotype was seen repeatedly, ten times or more. The CDR3 DNA reads TGTGCCAGCAGCTTAGTAGCGGGAGGTTTATTCTACGAGCAGTACTTC. This sequence encodes CASSLVAGGLFYEQYF. The chain uses TRBV7-6 and TRBJ2-7; 10 bases fit TRBD2. There are 16 residues in the CDR3. With 1 base clipped from V and 3 bases from J, the junction kept 6 bases outside the gene matches. Germline V gene sequence: CDR1 SGHVS, CDR2 FNYEAQ.

The chain is built from TRBV18 and TRBJ2-7; 8 nucleotides match TRBD1. Germline loops: CDR1 KGHSH, CDR2 LQKENI. The CDR3 has 14 residues. V gave up 2 bases and J gave up 4 bases; unmatched junction bases: 4. For the CDR3, the DNA is TGTGCCAGCTCACCAGGGGACAGGAGATACGAGCAGTACTTC. Amino acids: CASSPGDRRYEQYF.

At least ten counts were recorded for this clonotype. The CDR3 sequence is CASSLALGDGELFF. CDR3 sequence (DNA): TGTGCCAGCAGCTTAGCGCTTGGCGACGGGGAGCTGTTTTTT. The chain employs TRBV7-2 and TRBJ2-2; D is unclear. Germline CDR1 reads SGHTA; CDR2 reads FQGNSA. Trimming stripped 0 bases from V and 7 bases from J, with 9 bases between. The CDR3 sequence is 14 residues long. The full variable domain, completed using reference TRBV7-2 and TRBJ2-2, is GAGVSQSPSNKVTEKGKDVELRCDPISGHTALYWYRQSLGQGLEFLIYFQGNSAPDKSGLPSDRFSAERTGGSVSTLTIQRTQQEDSAVYLCASSLALGDGELFFGEGSRLTVL.

The chain employs TRBV7-7 and TRBJ2-5; TRBD1 matches 9 bases. The CDR3 is 16 residues long. V was clipped by 3 bases and J by 5 bases; unmatched bases: 10. CDR1 is SSHAT, CDR2 FNYEAQ, per germline (reference sequence). CDR3 loop: CASSLGTPGQGETQYF. DNA for the CDR3: TGTGCCAGCAGCTTGGGGACCCCGGGACAGGGTGAGACCCAGTACTTC.

This chain links TRBV7-3 with TRBJ1-2; TRBD1 matches 9 bases. V dropped 4 bases and J dropped 7; count of bases not matched to a gene: 7. Germline values: CDR1 SGHTA, CDR2 FQGTGA. The length of the CDR3 is 14 residues. The CDR3: CASSSTGGSVGYTF. The CDR3 coding sequence is TGTGCCAGCAGCTCGACAGGGGGTTCAGTTGGCTACACCTTC. Based on the CDR3 plus reference TRBV7-3 and TRBJ1-2, the full variable domain is GAGVSQTPSNKVTEKGKYVELRCDPISGHTALYWYRQSLGQGPEFLIYFQGTGAADDSGLPNDRFFAVRPEGSVSTLKIQRTERGDSAVYLCASSSTGGSVGYTFGSGTRLTVV.

The chain links TRBV20-1 to TRBJ1-6; D remains unclear. Trimming removed 3 bases from V and 4 bases from J, with 13 bases in between. This CDR3 region has 15 residues. In germline, CDR1 is DFQATT, CDR2 SNEGSKA (reference sequence). This chain's CDR3 is CSARTQQTYNSPLHF. As DNA, the CDR3 is TGCAGTGCTAGGACCCAACAGACATATAATTCACCCCTCCACTTT.

Many counts were recorded for this clonotype. The chain carries TRBV6-5 and TRBJ2-7; no reliable D call. V shed 2 bases and J shed 3 bases, with 8 bases lying between them. CDR3 length equals 13 residues. Germline CDR1 and CDR2: MNHEY and SVGAGI. CDR3 residues: CASSYRGGYEQYF. DNA for the CDR3: TGTGCCAGCAGTTACCGCGGCGGCTACGAGCAGTACTTC.

This rearrangement joins TRBV14 to TRBJ1-2; 9 bases are a match to TRBD1. The CDR3 runs 15 residues. After removal of 2 bases from V and 8 bases from J, the junction contained 9 bases not matched to a gene. Germline CDR1 is SGHDN and CDR2 is FVKESK. The CDR3: CASSQYRDRAAGYTF. For the CDR3, the DNA is TGTGCCAGCAGCCAATATCGGGACAGGGCCGCGGGCTACACCTTC.

This chain links TRBV13 with TRBJ2-5; D is perhaps TRBD2 (5 bases). The DNA end favors TRBJ2-7, so the J call may be wrong. Germline CDR1 PRHDT, CDR2 FYEKMQ (reference sequence). CDR3 length equals 14 residues. As DNA, the CDR3 is TGTGCCAGCAGTGATGGCCGGAGGTCCTACGAGCAGTACTTC. This sequence encodes CASSDGRRSYEQYF.

The chain combines TRBV7-9 with TRBJ2-5; tentative D call: TRBD1 (6 bases). The CDR3 runs to 13 residues. Germline-derived CDR1 and CDR2 are SEHNR and FQNEAQ (reference sequence). The ends were cut back, 8 bases at V and 5 bases at J, with 15 bases in the middle. The CDR3 is CASDFRGAETQYF. CDR3 DNA: TGTGCCAGCGATTTCAGGGGCGCGGAGACCCAGTACTTC.

This clonotype was detected ten times or more. V is TRBV13 and J is TRBJ2-5, with TRBD2 identical over 12 bases. CDR1 is PRHDT and CDR2 is FYEKMQ in the germline V gene (reference sequence). The CDR3 runs 15 residues. V trimming: 3 bases; J trimming: 5 bases; junction bases outside the gene matches: 4. As DNA, the CDR3 is TGTGCCAGCAGCTTTGGAACTAGCGGGAGGGAGACCCAGTACTTC. Protein product: CASSFGTSGRETQYF.

In this sample, this clonotype turned up many times. V is TRBV5-1 and J is TRBJ1-1, with D possibly matching TRBD1 (6 bases). The V gene lost 1 base and the J gene lost 3 bases, with 22 bases spanning the gap. The CDR3 length is 18 residues. The germline CDR1 and CDR2 sequences are SGHRS and YFSETQ. The CDR3 protein is CASSLTSGVGIEHTEAFF. The DNA for the CDR3 is TGCGCCAGCAGCTTGACATCAGGGGTAGGAATAGAACACACTGAAGCTTTCTTT.

This clonotype was seen a handful of times. The rearrangement joins TRBV5-6 to TRBJ2-3; D might be TRBD2 (6 bases). The CDR3 spans 15 residues. Germline V gene sequence: CDR1 SGHDT, CDR2 YYEEEE. V shed 1 base and J shed 1 base, with 10 bases lying between them. This chain's CDR3 is CASSLWGLRTDTQYF. Here the CDR3 DNA reads TGTGCCAGCAGCTTGTGGGGACTTCGCACAGATACGCAGTATTTT.

The table lists this clonotype with many counts. The chain employs TRBV25-1 and TRBJ2-5; D is unclear. Germline CDR1 is MGHDK and CDR2 is SYGVNS. The CDR3 covers 13 residues. Trimming removed 4 bases from V and 0 bases from J, with 6 bases in between. The CDR3 DNA is TGTGCCAGCAGTGTTAGGAACCAAGAGACCCAGTACTTC. Its protein is CASSVRNQETQYF. The whole variable domain, filled in from reference TRBV25-1 and TRBJ2-5, reads EADIYQTPRYLVIGTGKKITLECSQTMGHDKMYWYQQDPGMELHLIHYSYGVNSTEKGDLSSESTVSRIRTEHFPLTLESARPSHTSQYLCASSVRNQETQYFGPGTRLLVL.